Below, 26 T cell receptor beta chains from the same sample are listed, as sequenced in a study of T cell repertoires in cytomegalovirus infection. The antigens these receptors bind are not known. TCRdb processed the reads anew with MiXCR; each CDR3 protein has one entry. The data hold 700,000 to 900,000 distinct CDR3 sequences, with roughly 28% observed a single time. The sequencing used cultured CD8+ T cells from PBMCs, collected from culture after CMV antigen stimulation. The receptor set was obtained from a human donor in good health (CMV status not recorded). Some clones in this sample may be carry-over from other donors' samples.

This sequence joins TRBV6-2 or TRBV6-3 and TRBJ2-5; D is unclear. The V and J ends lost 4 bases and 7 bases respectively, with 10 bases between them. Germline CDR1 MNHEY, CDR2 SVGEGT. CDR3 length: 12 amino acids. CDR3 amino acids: CASSLAAPTQYF. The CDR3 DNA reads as TGTGCCAGCAGTTTGGCAGCCCCGACCCAGTACTTC.

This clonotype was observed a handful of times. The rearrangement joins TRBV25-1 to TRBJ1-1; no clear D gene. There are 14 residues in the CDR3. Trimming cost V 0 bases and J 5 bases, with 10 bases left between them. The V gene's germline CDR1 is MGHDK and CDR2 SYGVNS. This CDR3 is CASSEYGVGTEAFF. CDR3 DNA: TGTGCCAGCAGTGAATACGGGGTGGGAACTGAAGCTTTCTTT.

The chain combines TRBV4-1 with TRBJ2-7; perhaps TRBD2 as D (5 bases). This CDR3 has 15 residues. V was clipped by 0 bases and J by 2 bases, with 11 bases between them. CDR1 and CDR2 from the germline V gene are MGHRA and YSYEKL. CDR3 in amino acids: CASSQEGSETYEQYF. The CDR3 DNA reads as TGCGCCAGCAGCCAAGAAGGTAGCGAGACCTACGAGCAGTACTTC.

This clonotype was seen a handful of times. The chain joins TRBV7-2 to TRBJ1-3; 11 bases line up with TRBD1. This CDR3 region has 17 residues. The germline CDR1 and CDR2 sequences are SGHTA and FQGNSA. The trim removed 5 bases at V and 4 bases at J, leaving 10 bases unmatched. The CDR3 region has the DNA TGTGCCAGCAGCCTAACGCCGGACAGGGGGCACGGAAACACCATATATTTT. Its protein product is CASSLTPDRGHGNTIYF.

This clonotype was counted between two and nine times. CDR3 sequence: CATSRQGGTEAFF. The CDR3 coding sequence is TGTGCCACCAGCAGACAGGGGGGCACTGAAGCTTTCTTT. The rearrangement links TRBV15 to TRBJ1-1; 7 bases are a match to TRBD1. This CDR3 spans 13 amino acids. From germline, CDR1 is LNHNV and CDR2 YYDKDF (reference sequence). V was pared by 2 bases and J by 4 bases, with 1 base of the junction left unmatched.

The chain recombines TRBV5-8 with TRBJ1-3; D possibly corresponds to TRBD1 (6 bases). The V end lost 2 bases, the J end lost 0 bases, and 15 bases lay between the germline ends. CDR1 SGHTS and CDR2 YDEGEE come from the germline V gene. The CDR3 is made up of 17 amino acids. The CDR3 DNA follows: TGTGCCAGCAGCTTTTTACAGGGACTTACCTCTGGAAACACCATATATTTT. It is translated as CASSFLQGLTSGNTIYF.

The CDR3 DNA follows: TGTGCCAGCAGTGGACGGGACACCGCGGAGTACGAGCAGTACTTC. This sequence encodes CASSGRDTAEYEQYF. The genes are TRBV6-1 and TRBJ2-7; D is perhaps TRBD1 (6 bases). Germline CDR1 and CDR2: MNHNS and SASEGT. Trimming cost V 4 bases and J 4 bases, with 17 bases left between them. The CDR3 loop spans 15 amino acids.

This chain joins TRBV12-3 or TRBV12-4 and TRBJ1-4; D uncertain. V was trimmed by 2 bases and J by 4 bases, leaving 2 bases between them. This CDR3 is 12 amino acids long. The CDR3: CASSLYNEKLFF. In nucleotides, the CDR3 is TGTGCCAGCAGTTTATATAATGAAAAACTGTTTTTT.

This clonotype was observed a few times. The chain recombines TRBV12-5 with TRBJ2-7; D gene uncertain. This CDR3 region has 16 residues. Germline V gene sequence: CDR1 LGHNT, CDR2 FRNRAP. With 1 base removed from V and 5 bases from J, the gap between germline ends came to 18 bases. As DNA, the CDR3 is TGTGCTAGTGGTTTGGCCCTGGACCGAGAATGGGACGAGCAGTACTTC. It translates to CASGLALDREWDEQYF.

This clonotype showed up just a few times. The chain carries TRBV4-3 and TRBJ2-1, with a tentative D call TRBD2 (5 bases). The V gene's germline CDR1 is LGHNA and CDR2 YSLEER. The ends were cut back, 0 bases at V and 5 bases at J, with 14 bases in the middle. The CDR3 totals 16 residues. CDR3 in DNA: TGCGCCAGCAGCCAAGACTCCCGGGGTGGTAACAATGAGCAGTTCTTC. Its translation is CASSQDSRGGNNEQFF.

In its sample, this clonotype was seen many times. This CDR3 reads CASSAPLIGDEQFF. As DNA, the CDR3 is TGTGCCAGCAGTGCGCCCCTCATTGGCGATGAGCAGTTCTTC. The rearrangement joins TRBV12-3 or TRBV12-4 to TRBJ2-1; unclear D gene. The germline V and J ends were trimmed by 5 bases and 8 bases, with 16 bases remaining between them. The CDR3 runs 14 residues.

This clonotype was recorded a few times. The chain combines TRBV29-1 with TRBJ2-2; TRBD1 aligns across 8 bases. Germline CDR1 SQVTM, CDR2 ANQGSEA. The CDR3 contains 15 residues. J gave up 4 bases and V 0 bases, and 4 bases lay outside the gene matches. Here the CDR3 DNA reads TGCAGCGTTGAAGACGAACAGGGGGTCACCGGGGAGCTGTTTTTT. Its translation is CSVEDEQGVTGELFF.

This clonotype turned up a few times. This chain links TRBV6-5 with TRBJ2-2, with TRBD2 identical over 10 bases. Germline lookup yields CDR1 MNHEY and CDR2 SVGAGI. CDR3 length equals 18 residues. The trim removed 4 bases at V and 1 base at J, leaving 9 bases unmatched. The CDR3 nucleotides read TGTGCCAGCAGTTCCTCCGTAGCGGGGGGAATGAACACCGGGGAGCTGTTTTTT. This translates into CASSSSVAGGMNTGELFF.

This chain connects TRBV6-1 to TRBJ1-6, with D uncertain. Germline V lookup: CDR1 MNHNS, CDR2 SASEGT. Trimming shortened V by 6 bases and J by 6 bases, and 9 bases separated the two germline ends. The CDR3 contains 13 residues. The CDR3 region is CASRVTVNSPLHF. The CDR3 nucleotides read TGTGCCAGCAGGGTGACGGTTAATTCACCCCTCCACTTT.

CDR3 sequence (DNA): TGTGCCACCAGGGGCCCCCCCTACAATGAGCAGTTCTTC. Translation: CATRGPPYNEQFF. The rearrangement joins TRBV12-3 or TRBV12-4 to TRBJ2-1, with a weak D call TRBD1 (6 bases). The CDR3 runs to 13 residues. With 10 bases removed from V and 2 bases from J, the gap between germline ends came to 12 bases.

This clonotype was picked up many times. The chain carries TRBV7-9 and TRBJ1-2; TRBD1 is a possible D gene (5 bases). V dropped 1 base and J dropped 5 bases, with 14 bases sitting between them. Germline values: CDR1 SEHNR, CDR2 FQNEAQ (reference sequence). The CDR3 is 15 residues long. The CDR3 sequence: CASSLDSGATYGYTF. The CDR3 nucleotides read TGTGCCAGCAGCTTAGATTCCGGGGCGACTTATGGCTACACCTTC.

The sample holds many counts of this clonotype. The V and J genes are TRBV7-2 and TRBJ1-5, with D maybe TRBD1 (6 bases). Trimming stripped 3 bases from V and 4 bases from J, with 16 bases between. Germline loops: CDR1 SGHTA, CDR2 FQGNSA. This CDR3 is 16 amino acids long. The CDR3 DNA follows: TGTGCCAGCAGCTTCGGATTGCAGGGGCTGAATCAGCCCCAGCATTTT. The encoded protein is CASSFGLQGLNQPQHF.

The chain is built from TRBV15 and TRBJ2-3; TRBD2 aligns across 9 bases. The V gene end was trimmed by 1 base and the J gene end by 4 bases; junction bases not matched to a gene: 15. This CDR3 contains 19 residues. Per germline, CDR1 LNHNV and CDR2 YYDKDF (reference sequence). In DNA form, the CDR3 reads TGTGCCACCAGCAGAGGGTCGAAGGTTAGCGGGGGTGATGCAGATACGCAGTATTTT. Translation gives CATSRGSKVSGGDADTQYF.

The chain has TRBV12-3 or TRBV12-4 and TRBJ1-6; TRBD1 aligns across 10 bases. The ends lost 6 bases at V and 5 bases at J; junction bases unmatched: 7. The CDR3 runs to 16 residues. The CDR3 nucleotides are TGTGCCAGCAGCCCGGGGGGGACAGGGGATAATTCACCCCTCCACTTT. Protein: CASSPGGTGDNSPLHF.

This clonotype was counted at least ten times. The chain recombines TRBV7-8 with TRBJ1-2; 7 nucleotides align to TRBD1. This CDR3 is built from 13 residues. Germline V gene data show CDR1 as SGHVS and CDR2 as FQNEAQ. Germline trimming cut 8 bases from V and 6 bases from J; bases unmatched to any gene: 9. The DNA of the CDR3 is TGTGCCAGCTCCGAACAGGGGTATGATGGCTACACCTTC. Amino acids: CASSEQGYDGYTF.

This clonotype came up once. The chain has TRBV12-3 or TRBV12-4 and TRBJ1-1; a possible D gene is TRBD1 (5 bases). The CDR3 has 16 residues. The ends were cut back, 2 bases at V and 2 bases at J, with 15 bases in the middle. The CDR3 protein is CASSLSRRGVNTEAFF. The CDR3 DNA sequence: TGTGCCAGCAGTTTATCGCGTCGGGGGGTTAACACTGAAGCTTTCTTT.

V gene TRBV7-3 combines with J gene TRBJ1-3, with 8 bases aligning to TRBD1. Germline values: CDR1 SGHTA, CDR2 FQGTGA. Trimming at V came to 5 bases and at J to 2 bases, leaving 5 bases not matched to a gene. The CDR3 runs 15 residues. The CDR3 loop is CASSVGQGTGNTIYF. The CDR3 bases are TGTGCCAGCAGCGTTGGACAGGGAACTGGAAACACCATATATTTT.

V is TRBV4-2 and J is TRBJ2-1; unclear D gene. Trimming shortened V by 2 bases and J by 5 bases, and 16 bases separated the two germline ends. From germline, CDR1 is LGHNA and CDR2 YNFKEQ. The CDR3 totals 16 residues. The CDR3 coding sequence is TGTGCCAGCAGCCAACGCGGCACCCCACCCCACAATGAGCAGTTCTTC. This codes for CASSQRGTPPHNEQFF.

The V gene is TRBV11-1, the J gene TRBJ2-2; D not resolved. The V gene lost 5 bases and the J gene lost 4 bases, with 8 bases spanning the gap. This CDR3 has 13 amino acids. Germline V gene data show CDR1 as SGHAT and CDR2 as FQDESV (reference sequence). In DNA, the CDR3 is TGTGCCAGCAGCCCCCTTCGCACCGGGGAGCTGTTTTTT. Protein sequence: CASSPLRTGELFF.

This CDR3 reads CATSHQGTEAFF. The CDR3 DNA sequence: TGTGCCACCAGCCACCAGGGCACTGAAGCTTTCTTT. The chain couples TRBV15 to TRBJ1-1; possibly TRBD1 for D (5 bases). The CDR3 is 12 residues long. V lost 5 bases to trimming and J lost 4 bases, with 8 bases between them. Germline V gene data show CDR1 as LNHNV and CDR2 as YYDKDF (reference sequence).

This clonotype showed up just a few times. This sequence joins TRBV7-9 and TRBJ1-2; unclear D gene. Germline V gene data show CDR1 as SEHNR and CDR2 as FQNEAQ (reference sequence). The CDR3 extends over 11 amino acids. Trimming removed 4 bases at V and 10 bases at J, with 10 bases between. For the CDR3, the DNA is TGTGCCAGCAGCTCCGGGTGGGACTACACCTTC. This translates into CASSSGWDYTF.